The 17 T cell receptor beta chains listed next were all sequenced from one sample in a study of radiotherapy plus CTLA-4 blockade in lung cancer. Generated by immunoSEQ multiplex PCR, the TCRdb table keeps only in-frame clones and is missing some. The table has about 97,000 clones, around 74% seen once. Sequenced material: peripheral blood, taken from a patient treated with radiotherapy plus ipilimumab. The receptors were sampled from a human donor with non-small cell lung cancer who had a partial response to radiotherapy plus ipilimumab. Some clones in this sample may be carry-over from other donors' samples.

This sequence joins TRBV2 and TRBJ2-7, with 7 positions matching TRBD1. This CDR3 comprises 17 residues. Per germline, CDR1 SNHLY and CDR2 FYNNEI. The ends lost 6 bases at V and 5 bases at J; junction bases unmatched: 19. The CDR3 region has the DNA TGTGCCAGCAGGACTCATAATATAGTTGACAGGGCCAACGAGCAGTACTTC. Protein product: CASRTHNIVDRANEQYF.

This chain uses TRBV7-2 with TRBJ2-6; D is uncertain. CDR1 and CDR2 (germline): SGHTA, FQGNSA. The CDR3 totals 15 residues. V lost 5 bases to trimming and J lost 2 bases, with 10 bases between them. The CDR3 DNA sequence: TGTGCCAGCAGCCCGGTTCTAGCTGGGGCCAACGTCCTGACTTTC. It encodes CASSPVLAGANVLTF. The variable domain in full, with the rest retrieved from reference TRBV7-2 and TRBJ2-6, is GAGVSQSPSNKVTEKGKDVELRCDPISGHTALYWYRQSLGQGLEFLIYFQGNSAPDKSGLPSDRFSAERTGGSVSTLTIQRTQQEDSAVYLCASSPVLAGANVLTFGAGSRLTVL.

This clone was counted between two and nine times. The chain has TRBV4-3 and TRBJ1-4; D is ambiguous. CDR1 and CDR2 from the germline V gene are LGHNA and YSLEER. This CDR3 spans 16 amino acids. V lost 4 bases and J 0 bases, leaving 12 bases between the germline ends. Here the CDR3 reads CASSPAWRSTNEKLFF. CDR3 DNA: TGCGCCAGCAGCCCCGCGTGGAGATCAACTAATGAAAAACTGTTTTTT.

The V call is TRBV6-5, the J call TRBJ1-6, with 7 bases identical to TRBD1. The CDR3 extends over 12 amino acids. Germline V lookup: CDR1 MNHEY, CDR2 SVGAGI. V lost 5 bases to trimming and J lost 13 bases; unmatched junction nucleotides: 5. CDR3 residues: CASSTGTVPLHF. The CDR3 DNA sequence: TGTGCCAGCAGTACCGGGACAGTTCCCCTCCACTTT.

On this clone: The junction and the germline gene differ at one end; a read error may be behind it. V is TRBV6-1 and J is TRBJ1-1; a possible D gene is TRBD1 (5 bases). This CDR3 is built from 16 residues. Per the germline V gene, CDR1 is MNHNS and CDR2 is SASEGT. The DNA for the CDR3 is TGTGCCAGCAGAGAAAGGGGCCTCGGAGGGAACACTGAAGCCTTCTTT. Encoded protein: CASRERGLGGNTEAFF.

The genes are TRBV6-5 and TRBJ1-6, with D unresolved. CDR3 length: 14 amino acids. Trimming cost V 0 bases and J 9 bases, with 9 bases left between them. CDR1 is MNHEY and CDR2 is SVGAGI in the germline V gene. CDR3: CASSYSNLVSPLHF. CDR3 coding DNA: TGTGCCAGCAGTTACTCGAACCTAGTTTCACCCCTCCACTTT.

This chain connects TRBV6-4 to TRBJ1-1, with D maybe TRBD1 (5 bases). Germline assignment: CDR1 MRHNA and CDR2 SNTAGT. V was trimmed by 4 bases and J by 5 bases, leaving 14 bases between them. The CDR3 extends over 14 amino acids. CDR3 DNA: TGTGCCAGCAGTGTTTGGGGGGGGTCGACTGAAGCTTTCTTT. This codes for CASSVWGGSTEAFF.

This clone showed up just once. The CDR3 spells CASSFHPSYEQYF. The CDR3 DNA is TGTGCCAGCTCTTTTCATCCCTCCTACGAGCAGTACTTC. The genes are TRBV11-2 and TRBJ2-5; D is unclear. Near its end, the DNA agrees better with TRBJ2-7, so the J call may be wrong. Germline V gene lookup returns CDR1 SGHAT and CDR2 FQNNGV. The CDR3 sequence is 13 residues long.

The J gene is TRBJ2-5, the V gene TRBV19; TRBD2 agrees at 13 bases. J lost 6 bases, V lost 5 bases, and 6 bases had no gene match. The CDR3 consists of 15 residues. CDR1 is LNHDA and CDR2 is SQIVND in the germline V gene (reference sequence). The CDR3 DNA reads TGTGCCAGTAGTGTAACTAGCGGGGGGGGAAAGACCCAGTACTTC. This encodes CASSVTSGGGKTQYF.

The chain carries TRBV6-5 and TRBJ1-6; 8 nucleotides match TRBD1. The CDR3 has 15 residues. V dropped 3 bases and J dropped 8; count of bases not matched to a gene: 6. Germline assignment: CDR1 MNHEY and CDR2 SVGAGI. CDR3 sequence (DNA): TGTGCCAGCAGTTATGCAGGGACAGGAGATTCACCCCTCCACTTT. This gives the protein CASSYAGTGDSPLHF.

Regarding this clone: The junction differs from germline at one of its ends, possibly a read error. Distinct nucleotide sequences in the sample also encode this CDR3. The V and J genes are TRBV9 and TRBJ2-7, with TRBD1 matching over 10 bases. The CDR3 length is 15 residues. From germline, CDR1 is SGDLS and CDR2 YYNGEE. CDR3 residues: CASSVGTGVGYEQYF. The CDR3 DNA reads as TGCGCCAGCAGCGTAGGGACAGGGGTGGGTTACGAGCAGTACTTC.

This clone appeared a single time. The chain carries TRBV6-1 and TRBJ1-2, with a tentative D call TRBD1 (5 bases). The CDR3 extends over 16 amino acids. V dropped 1 base and J dropped 2 bases, with 14 bases sitting between them. The germline V gene has CDR1 MNHNS and CDR2 SASEGT. DNA for the CDR3: TGTGCCAGCAGTGAAGGATCTTGGACATCAAACTATGGCTACACCTTC. It yields the protein CASSEGSWTSNYGYTF.

This clone was detected a few times. The chain is built from TRBV7-2 and TRBJ2-3, with 11 nucleotides matching TRBD2. Germline loops: CDR1 SGHTA, CDR2 FQGNSA. CDR3 length: 18 amino acids. V lost 1 base and J lost 4; bases outside the gene matches: 10. The CDR3 DNA is TGTGCCAGCAGCTTAGGATCGCTAGCGGGAGGTAGGGCAGATACGCAGTATTTT. It encodes CASSLGSLAGGRADTQYF.

The chain joins TRBV11-3 to TRBJ2-3, with TRBD1 as a possible D gene (5 bases). The CDR3 covers 12 residues. Per the germline V gene, CDR1 is SGHNT and CDR2 is YENEEA. Trimming took off 10 bases at V and 7 bases at J, with 15 bases between the two ends. The DNA for the CDR3 is TGTGCCACCTCAGGCAGGGATAATACGCAGTATTTT. It codes for CATSGRDNTQYF.

The chain joins TRBV6-1 to TRBJ1-1; no reliable D call. Germline-derived CDR1 and CDR2 are MNHNS and SASEGT. The germline V and J ends were trimmed by 6 bases and 1 base, with 9 bases remaining between them. The CDR3 is 13 amino acids. CDR3 sequence: CASRSQANTEAFF. CDR3 DNA: TGTGCCAGCAGATCCCAGGCGAACACTGAAGCTTTCTTT.

The count of this clone is one. The genes are TRBV6-1 and TRBJ2-5, with D possibly being TRBD2 (5 bases). V shed 2 bases and J shed 10 bases, with 17 bases lying between them. The V gene's germline CDR1 is MNHNS and CDR2 SASEGT. The CDR3 is 14 residues long. The CDR3 loop reads CASSELRDGRNQYF. In nucleotides, the CDR3 is TGTGCCAGCAGTGAATTGAGGGATGGGAGAAACCAGTACTTC.

The chain has TRBV5-4 and TRBJ1-2; D perhaps matches TRBD1 (5 bases). The length of the CDR3 is 15 residues. Trimming pared 1 base from V and 4 bases from J, leaving 14 bases between. From germline, CDR1 is SGHNT and CDR2 YYREEE (reference sequence). The DNA of the CDR3 is TGTGCCAGCAGCTTGCTCCAGGGCGGAGTCTATGGCTACACCTTC. It specifies CASSLLQGGVYGYTF.